The following is a TCR beta chain sequence with its context. This record belongs to a study of human T cells and chemical hapten exposure. About the study: Patch tests delivered 0.01% DPC to the upper back and were evaluated at 6 days.

Time point noted: pre-sensitization, week 0. The treatment denotes: therapeutic diphenylcyclopropenone sensitization with weekly scalp DPC. TCRdb redid the calling of the RACE reads with MiXCR, one entry per CDR3 protein. The data contain more than 300,000 distinct CDR3 sequences, roughly 5% of them seen just once; the ten biggest clones take up 2.5% to 3%. The CDR3 is made up of 15 amino acids. The germline V gene encodes CDR1 SGHVS and CDR2 FNYEAQ. Trimming took 0 bases from V and 3 from J, leaving 9 bases between them. The receptor was isolated from a woman in her fifties or sixties with alopecia areata. Some clones in this sample may be carry-over from other donors' samples. The material was whole blood, obtained in connection with sensitization to the hapten diphenylcyclopropenone (DPC). V gene TRBV7-6 combines with J gene TRBJ1-3; TRBD1 might be the D (5 bases). CDR3 in amino acids: CASSLAWGDGNTIYF. The CDR3 DNA is TGTGCCAGCAGCTTAGCCTGGGGGGATGGAAACACCATATATTTT.